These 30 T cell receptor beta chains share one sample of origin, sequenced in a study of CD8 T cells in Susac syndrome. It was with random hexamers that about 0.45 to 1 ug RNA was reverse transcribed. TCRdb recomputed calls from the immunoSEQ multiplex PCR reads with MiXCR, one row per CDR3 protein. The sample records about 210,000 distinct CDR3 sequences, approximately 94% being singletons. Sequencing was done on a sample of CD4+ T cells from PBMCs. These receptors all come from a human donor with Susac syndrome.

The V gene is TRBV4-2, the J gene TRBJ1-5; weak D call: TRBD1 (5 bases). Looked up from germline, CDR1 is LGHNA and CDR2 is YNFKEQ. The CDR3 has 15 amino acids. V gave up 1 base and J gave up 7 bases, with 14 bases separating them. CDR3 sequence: CASSQAGGGRQPQHF. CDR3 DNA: TGTGCCAGCAGCCAAGCCGGGGGGGGAAGACAGCCCCAGCATTTT.

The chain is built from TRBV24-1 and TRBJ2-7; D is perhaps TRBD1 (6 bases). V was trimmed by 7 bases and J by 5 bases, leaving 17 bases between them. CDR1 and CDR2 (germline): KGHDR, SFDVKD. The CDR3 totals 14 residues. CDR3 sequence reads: CATSGAGEGNEQYF. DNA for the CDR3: TGTGCCACCAGCGGGGCAGGGGAAGGAAACGAGCAGTACTTC.

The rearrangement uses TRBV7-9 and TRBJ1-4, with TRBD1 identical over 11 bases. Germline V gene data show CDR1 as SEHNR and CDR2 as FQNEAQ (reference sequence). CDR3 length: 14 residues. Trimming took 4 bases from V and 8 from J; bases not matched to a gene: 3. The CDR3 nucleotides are TGTGCCAGCAGCTGGACAGGGGGCCGGGAAAAACTGTTTTTT. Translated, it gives CASSWTGGREKLFF.

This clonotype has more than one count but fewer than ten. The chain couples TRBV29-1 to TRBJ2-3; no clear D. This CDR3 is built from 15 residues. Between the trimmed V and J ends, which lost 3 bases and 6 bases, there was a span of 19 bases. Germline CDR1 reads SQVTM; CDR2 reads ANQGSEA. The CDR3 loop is CSVEWPAFGLDTQYF. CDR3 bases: TGCAGCGTTGAGTGGCCAGCCTTCGGTTTGGATACGCAGTATTTT.

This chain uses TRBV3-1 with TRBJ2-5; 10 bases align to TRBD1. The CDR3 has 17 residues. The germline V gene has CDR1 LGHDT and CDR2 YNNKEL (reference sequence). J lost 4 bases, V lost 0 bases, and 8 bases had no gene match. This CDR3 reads CASSQEGDRGGGETQYF. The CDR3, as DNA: TGTGCCAGCAGCCAAGAAGGGGACAGGGGAGGGGGAGAGACCCAGTACTTC.

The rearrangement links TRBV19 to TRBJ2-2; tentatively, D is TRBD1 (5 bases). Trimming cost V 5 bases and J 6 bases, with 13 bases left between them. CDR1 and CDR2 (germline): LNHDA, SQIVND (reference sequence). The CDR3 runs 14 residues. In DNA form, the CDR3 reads TGTGCCAGTAGTCCCGGACATGTGGCCGGGGAGCTGTTTTTT. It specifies CASSPGHVAGELFF.

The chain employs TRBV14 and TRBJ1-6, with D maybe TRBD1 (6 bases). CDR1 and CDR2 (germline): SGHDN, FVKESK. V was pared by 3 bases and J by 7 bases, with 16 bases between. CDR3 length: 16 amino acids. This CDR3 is CASSHRGGAGNSPLHF. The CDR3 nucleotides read TGTGCCAGCAGCCACCGAGGGGGGGCTGGGAATTCACCCCTCCACTTT.

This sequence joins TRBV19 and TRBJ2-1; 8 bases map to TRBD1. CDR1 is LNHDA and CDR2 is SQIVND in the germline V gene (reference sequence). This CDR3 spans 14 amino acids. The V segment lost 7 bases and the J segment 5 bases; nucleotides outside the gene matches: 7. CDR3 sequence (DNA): TGTGCCAGTAACCGACAGGGGCCAGACAATGAGCAGTTCTTC. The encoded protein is CASNRQGPDNEQFF.

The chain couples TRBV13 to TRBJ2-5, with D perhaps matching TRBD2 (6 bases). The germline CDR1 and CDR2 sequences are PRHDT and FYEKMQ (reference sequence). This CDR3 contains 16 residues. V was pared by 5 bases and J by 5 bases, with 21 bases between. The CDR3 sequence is CASSHRDSHTGETQYF. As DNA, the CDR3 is TGTGCCAGCAGCCACCGGGACTCCCATACGGGGGAGACCCAGTACTTC.

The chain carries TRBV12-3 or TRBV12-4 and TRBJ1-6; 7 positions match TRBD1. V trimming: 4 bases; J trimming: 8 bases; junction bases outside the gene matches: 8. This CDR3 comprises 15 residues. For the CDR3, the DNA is TGTGCCAGCAGTTCGACCGGGACAGAATATTCACCCCTCCACTTT. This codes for CASSSTGTEYSPLHF.

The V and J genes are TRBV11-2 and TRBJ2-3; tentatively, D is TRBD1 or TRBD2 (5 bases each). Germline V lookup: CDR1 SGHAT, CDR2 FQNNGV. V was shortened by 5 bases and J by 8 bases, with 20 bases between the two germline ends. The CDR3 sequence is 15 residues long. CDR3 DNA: TGTGCCAGCAGCCCTCCGGGACGGTCCTCCGGTACGCAGTATTTT. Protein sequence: CASSPPGRSSGTQYF.

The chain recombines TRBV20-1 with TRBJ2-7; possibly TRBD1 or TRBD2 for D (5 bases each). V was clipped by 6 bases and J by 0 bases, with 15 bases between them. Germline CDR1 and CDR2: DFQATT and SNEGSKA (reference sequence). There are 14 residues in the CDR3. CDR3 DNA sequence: TGCAGTGCCCATGACCGGGACGGCTCCTACGAGCAGTACTTC. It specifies CSAHDRDGSYEQYF.

The CDR3 nucleotides read TGTGCCTGGAGTCCCGGGATTAACTATGGCTACACCTTC. Its protein is CAWSPGINYGYTF. This chain uses TRBV30 with TRBJ1-2; D unresolved. Deletions cut 2 bases from V and 1 base from J, with 8 bases between. Germline loops: CDR1 GTSNPN, CDR2 SVGIG (reference sequence). The CDR3 has 13 residues.

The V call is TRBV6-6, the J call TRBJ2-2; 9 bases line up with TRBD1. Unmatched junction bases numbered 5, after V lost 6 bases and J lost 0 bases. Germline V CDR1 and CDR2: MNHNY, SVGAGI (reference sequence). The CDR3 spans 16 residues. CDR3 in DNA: TGTGCCAGCAGAGAGCGACAGGGGGCGAACACCGGGGAGCTGTTTTTT. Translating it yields CASRERQGANTGELFF.

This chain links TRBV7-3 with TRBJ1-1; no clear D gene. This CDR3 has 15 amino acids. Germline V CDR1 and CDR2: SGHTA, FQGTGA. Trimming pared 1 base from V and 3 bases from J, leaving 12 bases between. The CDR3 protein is CASSLIRVLDTEAFF. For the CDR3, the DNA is TGTGCCAGCAGCTTAATTCGGGTGTTGGACACTGAAGCTTTCTTT.

Here the CDR3 reads CASSDTWGSEAFF. The CDR3 DNA reads as TGTGCCAGCAGTGACACATGGGGATCTGAAGCTTTCTTT. The chain combines TRBV6-5 with TRBJ1-1; no clear D. Germline V gene lookup returns CDR1 MNHEY and CDR2 SVGAGI. The CDR3 has 13 residues. Trimming shortened V by 5 bases and J by 6 bases, and 13 bases separated the two germline ends.

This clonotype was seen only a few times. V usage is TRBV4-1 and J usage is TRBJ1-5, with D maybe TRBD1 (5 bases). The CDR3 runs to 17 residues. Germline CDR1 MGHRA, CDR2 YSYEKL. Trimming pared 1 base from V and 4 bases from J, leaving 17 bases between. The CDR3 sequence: CASSQGGRGRWNQPQHF. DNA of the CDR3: TGCGCCAGCAGCCAAGGGGGAAGGGGTCGATGGAATCAGCCCCAGCATTTT.

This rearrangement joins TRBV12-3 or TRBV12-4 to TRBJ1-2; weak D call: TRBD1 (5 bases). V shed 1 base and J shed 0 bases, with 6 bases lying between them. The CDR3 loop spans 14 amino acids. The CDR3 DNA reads TGTGCCAGCAGTTTAGACAGGACTAACTATGGCTACACCTTC. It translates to CASSLDRTNYGYTF.

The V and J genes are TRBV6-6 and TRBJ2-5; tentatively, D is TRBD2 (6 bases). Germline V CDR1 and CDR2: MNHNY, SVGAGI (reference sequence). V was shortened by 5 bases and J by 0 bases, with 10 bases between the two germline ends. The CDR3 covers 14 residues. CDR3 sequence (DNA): TGTGCCAGCAGTAATGGGGACTACCAAGAGACCCAGTACTTC. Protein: CASSNGDYQETQYF.

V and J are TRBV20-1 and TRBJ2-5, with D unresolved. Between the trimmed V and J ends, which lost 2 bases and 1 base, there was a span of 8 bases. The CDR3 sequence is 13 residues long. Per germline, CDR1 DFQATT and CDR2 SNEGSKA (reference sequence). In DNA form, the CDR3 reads TGCAGTGCTAGACCGGCTTCCCAAGAGACCCAGTACTTC. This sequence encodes CSARPASQETQYF.

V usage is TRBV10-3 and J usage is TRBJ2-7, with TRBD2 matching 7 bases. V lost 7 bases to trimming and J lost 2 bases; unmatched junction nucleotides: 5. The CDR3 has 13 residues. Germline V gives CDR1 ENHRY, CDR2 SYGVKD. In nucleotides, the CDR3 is TGTGCCATCAAAGCGGGGTCAACCTACGAGCAGTACTTC. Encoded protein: CAIKAGSTYEQYF.

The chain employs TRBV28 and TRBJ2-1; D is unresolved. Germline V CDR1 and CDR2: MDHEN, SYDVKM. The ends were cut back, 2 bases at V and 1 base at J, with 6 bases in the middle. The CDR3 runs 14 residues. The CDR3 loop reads CASSLKGSYNEQFF. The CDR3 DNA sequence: TGTGCCAGCAGTTTAAAGGGATCCTACAATGAGCAGTTCTTC.

CDR3 region: CSARAIRGAPNYGYTF. CDR3 coding DNA: TGCAGTGCTAGAGCTATTCGGGGGGCCCCTAACTATGGCTACACCTTC. The chain is built from TRBV20-1 and TRBJ1-2; possible D gene TRBD1, 6 bases. CDR1 and CDR2 (germline): DFQATT, SNEGSKA (reference sequence). V was clipped by 1 base and J by 0 bases, with 15 bases between them. The CDR3 length is 16 residues.

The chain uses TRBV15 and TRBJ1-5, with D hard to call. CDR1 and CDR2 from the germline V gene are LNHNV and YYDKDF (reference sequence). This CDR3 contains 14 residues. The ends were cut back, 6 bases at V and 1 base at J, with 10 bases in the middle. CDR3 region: CATSRGNSNQPQHF. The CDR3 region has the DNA TGTGCCACCAGTCGTGGGAACAGCAATCAGCCCCAGCATTTT.

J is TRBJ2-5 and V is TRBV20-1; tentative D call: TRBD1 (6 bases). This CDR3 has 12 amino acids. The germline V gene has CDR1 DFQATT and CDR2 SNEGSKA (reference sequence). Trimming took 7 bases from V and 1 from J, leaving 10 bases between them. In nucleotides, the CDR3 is TGCAGTGTTGGGGGCTTCCAAGAGACCCAGTACTTC. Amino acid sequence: CSVGGFQETQYF.

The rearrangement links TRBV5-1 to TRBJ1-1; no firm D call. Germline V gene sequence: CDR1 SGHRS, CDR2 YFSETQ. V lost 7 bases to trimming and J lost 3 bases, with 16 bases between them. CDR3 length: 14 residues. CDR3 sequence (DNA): TGCGCCAGCTTTAAGGAGGCGTCGGACACTGAAGCTTTCTTT. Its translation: CASFKEASDTEAFF.

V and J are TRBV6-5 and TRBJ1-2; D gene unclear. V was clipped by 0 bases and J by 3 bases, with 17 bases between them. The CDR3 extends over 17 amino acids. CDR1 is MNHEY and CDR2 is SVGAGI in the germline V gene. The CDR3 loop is CASSYSTEAGFHYGYTF. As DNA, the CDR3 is TGTGCCAGCAGTTACTCGACTGAGGCAGGATTTCACTATGGCTACACCTTC.

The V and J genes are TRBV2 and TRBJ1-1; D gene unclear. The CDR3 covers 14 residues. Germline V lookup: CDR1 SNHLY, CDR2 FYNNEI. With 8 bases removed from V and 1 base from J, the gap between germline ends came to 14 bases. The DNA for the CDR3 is TGTGCCAGCGTCGACGGACGGGGGAACACTGAAGCTTTCTTT. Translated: CASVDGRGNTEAFF.

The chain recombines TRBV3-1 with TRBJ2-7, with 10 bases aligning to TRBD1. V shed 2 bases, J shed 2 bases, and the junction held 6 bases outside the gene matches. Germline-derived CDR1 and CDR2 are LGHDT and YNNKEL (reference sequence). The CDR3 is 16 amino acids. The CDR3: CASSQMAGTGAYEQYF. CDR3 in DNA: TGTGCCAGCAGCCAAATGGCCGGGACAGGGGCCTACGAGCAGTACTTC.

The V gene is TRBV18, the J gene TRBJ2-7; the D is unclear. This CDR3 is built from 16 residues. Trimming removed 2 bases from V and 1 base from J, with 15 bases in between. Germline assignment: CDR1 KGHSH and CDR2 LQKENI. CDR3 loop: CASSPSAAAPSYEQYF. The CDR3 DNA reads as TGTGCCAGCTCACCATCGGCGGCAGCACCATCCTACGAGCAGTACTTC.